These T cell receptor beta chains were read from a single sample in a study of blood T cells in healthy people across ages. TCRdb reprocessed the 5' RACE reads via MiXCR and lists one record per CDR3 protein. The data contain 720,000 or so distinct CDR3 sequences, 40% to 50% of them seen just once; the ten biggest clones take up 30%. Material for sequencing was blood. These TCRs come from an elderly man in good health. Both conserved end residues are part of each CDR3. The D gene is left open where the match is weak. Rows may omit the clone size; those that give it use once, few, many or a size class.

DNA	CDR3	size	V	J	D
TGTGCCAGCCGCCTGGGGGGTTACGAGCAGTACTTC	CASRLGGYEQYF	few	TRBV2	TRBJ2-7	NA
TGTGCCAGCAGTGAAAGGGTAGCGGGGGTCTCCTACAATGAGCAGTTCTTC	CASSERVAGVSYNEQFF	many	TRBV25-1	TRBJ2-1	TRBD2
TGTGCCAGCAGTTACGACAGGACTACCTACGAGCAGTACTTC	CASSYDRTTYEQYF	NA	TRBV6-6	TRBJ2-7	NA
TGTGCCAGCAGCCTGGGTGAGGTTTACAATGAGCAGTTCTTC	CASSLGEVYNEQFF	NA	TRBV7-9	TRBJ2-1	NA
TGTGCCAGCAGCTTAGGGGACAGGGGGTACAATGAGCAGTACTTC	CASSLGDRGYNEQYF	NA	TRBV11-3	TRBJ2-7	TRBD1
TGTGCCAGCAGCCCGGGACAGCTTTTCAATGAGCAGTTCTTC	CASSPGQLFNEQFF	NA	TRBV7-3	TRBJ2-1	TRBD1
TGCGCCAGCAGCTTGGTGAACGACAATGAGCAGTTCTTC	CASSLVNDNEQFF	NA	TRBV5-1	TRBJ2-1	NA
TGTGCCAGCAGCCGTCCGGGGGGTCTCTACACCTTC	CASSRPGGLYTF	once	TRBV7-2	TRBJ1-2	NA
TGTGCCAGCAGCCCCTCTCAGGGCCGTGATACGCAGTATTTT	CASSPSQGRDTQYF	NA	TRBV7-3	TRBJ2-3	NA
TGTGCCAGCAGCGCTCGACTAGCGACCAGCACAGATACGCAGTATTTT	CASSARLATSTDTQYF	NA	TRBV9	TRBJ2-3	TRBD2
TGTGCCAGCAGCTCAAGGACAGGGGGAGCCAAAAACATTCAGTACTTC	CASSSRTGGAKNIQYF	once	TRBV7-8	TRBJ2-4	TRBD1
TGTGCCAGCACTCCGTATCGAGATACGCAGTATTTT	CASTPYRDTQYF	NA	TRBV6-1	TRBJ2-3	NA
TGTGCCAGCAGCGTAAATCCTAGCCCTTACGAGCAGTACTTC	CASSVNPSPYEQYF	once	TRBV9	TRBJ2-7	NA
TGCGCCAGCAGCCAGATTGGACAGTATCAAGAGACCCAGTACTTC	CASSQIGQYQETQYF	few	TRBV4-3	TRBJ2-5	NA
TGTGCCATCAGTGTTAGTCAGGGGGGCAATGAGCAGTTCTTC	CAISVSQGGNEQFF	few	TRBV10-3	TRBJ2-1	NA
TGTGCCAGCAGCGGGTCTAGCGGGGGGGCTTGGAATGAGCAGTTCTTC	CASSGSSGGAWNEQFF	NA	TRBV7-2	TRBJ2-1	TRBD2
TGTGCCAGCAGACCGCCGGGACTTCTAGCCAAAAACATTCAGTACTTC	CASRPPGLLAKNIQYF	NA	TRBV27	TRBJ2-4	NA
TGTGCCAGCAGTCCCCTACAAACTCAAGAGACCCAGTACTTC	CASSPLQTQETQYF	NA	TRBV27	TRBJ2-5	NA
TGTGCCAGCTCCTTTCCCCCTAGCGAAGAGACCCAGTACTTC	CASSFPPSEETQYF	NA	TRBV18	TRBJ2-5	NA
TGTGCCAGCAGCCCCCGGGGTATGGGGACAGATACGCAGTATTTT	CASSPRGMGTDTQYF	few	TRBV6-5	TRBJ2-3	NA
TGTGCCAGCATCAGACTTGGTCTTCTAGGCTTTCCTGAAGCTTTCTTT	CASIRLGLLGFPEAFF	many	TRBV6-2/TRBV6-3	TRBJ1-1	NA
TGCGCCAGCAGCCAAGATTCGTCGGCCGGATGGAGCGCAGATACGCGGTATTTT	CASSQDSSAGWSADTRYF	once	TRBV4-1	TRBJ2-3	NA
TGTGCCAGCAGCTTAGGACTAGCCCTAGAGACCCAGTACTTC	CASSLGLALETQYF	NA	TRBV11-2	TRBJ2-5	TRBD2
TGTGCCAGCAGCCCGGCGTTGGGACAGCTTGCAGGTGGCTACACCTTC	CASSPALGQLAGGYTF	NA	TRBV9	TRBJ1-2	TRBD1
TGTGCCAGCAGCATACCGGGACAGGCGGGTTCACCCCTCCACTTT	CASSIPGQAGSPLHF	NA	TRBV5-6	TRBJ1-6	TRBD1
TGTGCCAGTAGTACGTCGGACAGGGACGAGCAGTACTTC	CASSTSDRDEQYF	NA	TRBV19	TRBJ2-7	TRBD1
TGCGCCAGCAGCCAAACAGGGGTTTTAGAGACCCAGTACTTC	CASSQTGVLETQYF	NA	TRBV4-1	TRBJ2-5	TRBD1
TGTGCCAGCAGCGTTGGGGCCGAGGAGACCCAGTACTTC	CASSVGAEETQYF	many	TRBV7-8	TRBJ2-5	NA
TGTGCCAGCAGCTTAAACAGAATAAACAATGAGCAGTTCTTC	CASSLNRINNEQFF	NA	TRBV7-2	TRBJ2-1	NA
TGTGCCAGCAGCAAAAGGGACAGGGGCCTAGCAACTAGTGAAAAACTGTTTTTT	CASSKRDRGLATSEKLFF	NA	TRBV7-6	TRBJ1-4	TRBD1
TGTGCCAGCAGCAAGGACAGCCACAATGAGCAGTTCTTC	CASSKDSHNEQFF	few	TRBV11-2	TRBJ2-1	NA
TGCGCCAGCAGCCCCGGCAGGGGGCTAGCTGACCGCTCTGGGGCCAACGTCCTGACTTTC	CASSPGRGLADRSGANVLTF	NA	TRBV4-3	TRBJ2-6	TRBD1
TGCGCCAGCAGCCAAGTCCGGGGGGGCTCCTACGAGCAGTACTTC	CASSQVRGGSYEQYF	many	TRBV4-1	TRBJ2-7	TRBD2
TGTGCCAGCGGAACTGGGGCCAACGTCCTGACTTTC	CASGTGANVLTF	NA	TRBV6-1	TRBJ2-6	NA
TGCAGTGTCCTGTCAAGAACCCAAGAGACCCAGTACTTC	CSVLSRTQETQYF	few	TRBV20-1	TRBJ2-5	NA
TGCGCCAGCAGTGCCCGGGTCCACCCCTACAATGAGCAGTTCTTC	CASSARVHPYNEQFF	few	TRBV10-1	TRBJ2-1	NA
TGTGCCAGCAGCAGTGAGGGGGCGACTGAAGCTTTCTTT	CASSSEGATEAFF	NA	TRBV2	TRBJ1-1	TRBD1
TGCACCAGCAGTGCCGGAGGGACGGAGAAAGAGACCCAGTACTTC	CTSSAGGTEKETQYF	NA	TRBV10-1	TRBJ2-5	NA
TGTGCCAGCAGCACCACCGGGACTAGCGGGAGGGCCCGTGGCAATGAGCAGTTCTTC	CASSTTGTSGRARGNEQFF	few	TRBV6-2/TRBV6-3	TRBJ2-1	TRBD2
TGTGCTAGTGGTTTGGTACTCGGGGAGGATACGAGCTCCTACAATGAGCAGTACTTC	CASGLVLGEDTSSYNEQYF	NA	TRBV12-5	TRBJ2-7	NA
TGTGCCAGCAGCTCTCCCAGGGGGAGGGACTACGAGCAGTACTTC	CASSSPRGRDYEQYF	once	TRBV5-6	TRBJ2-7	NA
TGTGCCAGCAGTTCGTCGACTAGCGGGTACCACAATGAGCAGTACTTC	CASSSSTSGYHNEQYF	NA	TRBV6-2/TRBV6-3	TRBJ2-7	TRBD2
TGTGCCAGCAGCTTACGGCCCCCAGGGGGAACCTACAATGAGCAGTTCTTC	CASSLRPPGGTYNEQFF	few	TRBV7-6	TRBJ2-1	TRBD1
TGCGCCAGCAGCCAAGAAAGGGGACAGGGACTGTACTTC	CASSQERGQGLYF	NA	TRBV4-3	TRBJ2-7	TRBD1
TGTGTCAGCAGCCCCCAGGGGAGCGGCGGGACCCAGTACTTT	CVSSPQGSGGTQYF	once	TRBV7-2	TRBJ2-5	NA
TGTGCCAGCAGCCAGACCGACGTATTTCATGGCTACACCTTC	CASSQTDVFHGYTF	NA	TRBV7-2	TRBJ1-2	NA
TGTGCCAGCAGCCAGGAACTACGGGGACGACGGGTGGGAGGCTACACCTTC	CASSQELRGRRVGGYTF	NA	TRBV4-2	TRBJ1-2	NA
TGTGCCATCAGTGAGATCATTGGGAATGAGCAGTACTTC	CAISEIIGNEQYF	few	TRBV10-3	TRBJ2-7	NA
TGCGCCAGCACCCGGGGGGGCGCGGGGGTCAATGAGCAGTTCTTC	CASTRGGAGVNEQFF	NA	TRBV10-1	TRBJ2-1	TRBD2
TGCGCCAGCAAACCAGGTTTGAACACTGAAGCTTTCTTT	CASKPGLNTEAFF	many	TRBV5-1	TRBJ1-1	NA
TGTGCCAGCAGCTTACAGGGGGAGCAGTACTTC	CASSLQGEQYF	many	TRBV7-2	TRBJ2-7	NA
TGTGCCAGCTATACCGTGGACAGGGGGCGAGGCTACACCTTC	CASYTVDRGRGYTF	NA	TRBV28	TRBJ1-2	TRBD1
TGCAGTGCTAGCGGGTCCGGGCTAACCTACGAGCAGTACTTC	CSASGSGLTYEQYF	NA	TRBV20-1	TRBJ2-7	NA